This is a list of T cell receptor beta chains from one sample in a study of T cells expressing NK-cell markers. TCRdb reprocessed the 5' RACE reads and keeps a single row for each CDR3 protein, giving no DNA. This sample's table has about 460,000 distinct CDR3 sequences. Sequencing was carried out using blood T cells: a sorted CD56 or NKG2C T cell subset, CD4+ or CD8+ T cells, or bulk PBMC T cells (not recorded which). The receptors originated from a woman between 45 and 65 years old in good health. Both conserved end residues are part of each CDR3.

j_gene | v_gene | CDR3aa
TRBJ2-1 | TRBV19 | CASSIGGDGYNEQFF
TRBJ2-1 | TRBV25-1 | CASRLPRLAAYNEQFF
TRBJ2-1 | TRBV12-3/TRBV12-4 | CASSLRLADNEQFF
TRBJ1-2 | TRBV12-3/TRBV12-4 | CASSLFTRDRGYTF
TRBJ2-4 | TRBV3-1 | CASSPEGVGKNIQYF
TRBJ2-1 | TRBV12-3/TRBV12-4 | CASRRDIYNEQFF
TRBJ2-1 | TRBV6-5 | CASGDRANEQFF
TRBJ2-5 | TRBV5-1 | CASSLEVDYKETQYF
TRBJ2-2 | TRBV6-1 | CAGTIGTGELFF
TRBJ1-3 | TRBV5-1 | CASSLEASSGNTIYF
TRBJ1-5 | TRBV24-1 | CATSDFPGSNQPQHF
TRBJ2-7 | TRBV9 | CASSGSGRQQYF
TRBJ2-1 | TRBV30 | CACLRGRAGVYNEQFF
TRBJ2-1 | TRBV5-1 | CASSLGQGARNEQFF
TRBJ1-1 | TRBV7-3 | CASSLRGEDTEAFF
TRBJ2-3 | TRBV27 | CASSLSAGTGGFTDTQYF
TRBJ2-7 | TRBV2 | CASKEAGRNEQYF
TRBJ2-5 | TRBV2 | CASRPPGLAGLETQYF
TRBJ2-7 | TRBV14 | CASSQTLGTHTYEQYF
TRBJ2-5 | TRBV9 | CASSVDLFQETQYF
TRBJ2-7 | TRBV13 | CASSLGFGFYEQYF
TRBJ2-5 | TRBV29-1 | CSVPQGAWETQYF
TRBJ2-3 | TRBV28 | CASAMGRGSTDTQYF
TRBJ2-3 | TRBV12-3/TRBV12-4 | CASSYGQSTDTQYF
TRBJ2-7 | TRBV29-1 | CSVEFGGSSYEQYF
TRBJ2-2 | TRBV5-1 | CASSLAGLANTGELFF
TRBJ1-5 | TRBV19 | CASEFTGGHQPQHF
TRBJ2-7 | TRBV5-1 | CASSFSSGSEQYF
TRBJ2-1 | TRBV4-2 | CASSPQAGAMNEQFF
TRBJ2-1 | TRBV5-1 | CASSLSLDEQFF
TRBJ1-4 | TRBV7-8 | CASSYSNEKLFF
TRBJ2-3 | TRBV20-1 | CSTDRLAGDTQYF
TRBJ2-3 | TRBV20-1 | CSAPPGGATDTQYF
TRBJ2-1 | TRBV27 | CASSLSTSGRAGQFF
TRBJ2-3 | TRBV6-5 | CASSPSFVDTQYF
TRBJ1-1 | TRBV4-1 | CASSQMVKDGSWGTEAFF
TRBJ2-2 | TRBV27 | CASSLVGALVSGELFF
TRBJ2-1 | TRBV19 | CASSTDRLGGDEQFF
TRBJ2-7 | TRBV20-1 | CSARTDTHEQYF
TRBJ2-1 | TRBV18 | CASSPLAGENEQFF
TRBJ1-1 | TRBV29-1 | CSVVVGSHTEAFF
TRBJ2-3 | TRBV10-1 | CASSASGADTQYF
TRBJ2-6 | TRBV3-1 | CASSRGQGKSLVANVLTF
TRBJ2-1 | TRBV5-1 | CASATPSGTYNEQFF
TRBJ2-1 | TRBV3-1 | CASSHGAGGNEQFF
TRBJ2-7 | TRBV7-8 | CASSLAAGTDYEQYF
TRBJ2-5 | TRBV5-1 | CASSLGRAAGGRFEETQYF
TRBJ2-1 | TRBV11-1 | CASSYGGGGYNEQFF
TRBJ2-3 | TRBV6-6 | CASRSLVARGKHTDTQYF
TRBJ2-5 | TRBV11-3 | CASSLPGQLGETQYF
TRBJ1-4 | TRBV4-1 | CASSQDTRGQLFF
TRBJ2-1 | TRBV10-3 | CAISDQSVEQFF
TRBJ1-2 | TRBV12-3/TRBV12-4 | CASEGAPENYGYTF